Sequencing of this TCR beta chain was carried out in a study of CD8 T cells in ankylosing spondylitis. Findings of the study overall: Peripheral blood held disease-linked clones only at relatively low frequency, and these were CD8+. Ankylosing spondylitis blood appeared to be characterized by a TCR beta motif of 7 to 9 highly homologous variants. Disease-linked clones were reportedly significantly enriched in matched ankylosing spondylitis synovial fluid.

TCRdb re-called the 5' RACE reads with MiXCR, one entry per CDR3 protein. The data hold about 240,000 distinct CDR3 sequences, with around a tenth observed a single time. This clonotype was counted ten times or more. Its antigen remains unknown. Germline loops: CDR1 SEHNR, CDR2 FQNEAQ (reference sequence). The CDR3 contains 14 residues. V lost 6 bases and J 0 bases, leaving 9 bases between the germline ends. Sequences were obtained from blood, either unsorted or a sorted T cell fraction (not recorded which). The receptor was derived from a male donor with ankylosing spondylitis or in good health (not recorded which). This chain joins TRBV7-9 and TRBJ1-3, with a tentative D call TRBD1 (6 bases). The CDR3 protein is CASSSRGSGNTIYF. CDR3 coding DNA: TGTGCCAGCAGTTCCAGGGGCTCTGGAAACACCATATATTTT.